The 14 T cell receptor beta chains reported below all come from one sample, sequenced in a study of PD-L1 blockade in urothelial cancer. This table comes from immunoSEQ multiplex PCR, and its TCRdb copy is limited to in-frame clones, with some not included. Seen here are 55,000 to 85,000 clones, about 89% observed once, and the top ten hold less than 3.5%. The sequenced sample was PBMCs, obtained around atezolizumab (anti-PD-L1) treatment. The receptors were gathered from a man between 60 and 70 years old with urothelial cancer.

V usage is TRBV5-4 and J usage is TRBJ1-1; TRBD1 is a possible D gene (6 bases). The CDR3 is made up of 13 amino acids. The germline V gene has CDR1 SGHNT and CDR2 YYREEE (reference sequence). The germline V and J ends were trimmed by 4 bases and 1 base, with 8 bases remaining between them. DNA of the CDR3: TGTGCCAGCAGCGGGGGACAGAACACTGAAGCTTTCTTT. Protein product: CASSGGQNTEAFF.

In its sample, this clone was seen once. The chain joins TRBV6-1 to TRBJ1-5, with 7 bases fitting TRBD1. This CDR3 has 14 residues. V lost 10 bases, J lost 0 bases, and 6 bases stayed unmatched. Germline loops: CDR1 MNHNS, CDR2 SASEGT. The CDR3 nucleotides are TGTGCCACTCAAAACAGGGGTAGCAATCAGCCCCAGCATTTT. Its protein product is CATQNRGSNQPQHF.

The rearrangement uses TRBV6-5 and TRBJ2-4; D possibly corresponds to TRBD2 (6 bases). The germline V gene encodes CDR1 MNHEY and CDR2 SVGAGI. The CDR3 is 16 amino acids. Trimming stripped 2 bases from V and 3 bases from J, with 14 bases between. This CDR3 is CASSYGAGQFKNIQYF. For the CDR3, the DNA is TGTGCCAGCAGTTACGGGGCGGGGCAATTCAAAAACATTCAGTACTTC.

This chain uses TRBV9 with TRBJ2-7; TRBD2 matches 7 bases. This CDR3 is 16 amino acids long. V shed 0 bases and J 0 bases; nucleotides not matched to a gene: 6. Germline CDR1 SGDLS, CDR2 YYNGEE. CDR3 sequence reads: CASSVDGGGSSYEQYF. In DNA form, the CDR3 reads TGTGCCAGCAGCGTAGATGGGGGGGGGAGCTCCTACGAGCAGTACTTC.

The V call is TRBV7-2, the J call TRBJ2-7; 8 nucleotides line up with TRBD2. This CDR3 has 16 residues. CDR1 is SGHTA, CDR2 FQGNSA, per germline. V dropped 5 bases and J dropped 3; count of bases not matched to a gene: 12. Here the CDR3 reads CASSGPGAGGGYEQYF. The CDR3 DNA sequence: TGTGCCAGCAGCGGACCTGGCGCGGGAGGTGGCTACGAGCAGTACTTC. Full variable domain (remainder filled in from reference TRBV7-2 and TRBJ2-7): GAGVSQSPSNKVTEKGKDVELRCDPISGHTALYWYRQSLGQGLEFLIYFQGNSAPDKSGLPSDRFSAERTGGSVSTLTIQRTQQEDSAVYLCASSGPGAGGGYEQYFGPGTRLTVT.

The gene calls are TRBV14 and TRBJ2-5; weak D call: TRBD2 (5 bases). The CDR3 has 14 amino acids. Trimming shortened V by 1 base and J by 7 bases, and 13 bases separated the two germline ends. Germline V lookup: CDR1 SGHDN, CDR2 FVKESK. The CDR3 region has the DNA TGTGCCAGCAGCCAAGCGACTAACTCAGGGACCCAGTACTTC. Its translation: CASSQATNSGTQYF.

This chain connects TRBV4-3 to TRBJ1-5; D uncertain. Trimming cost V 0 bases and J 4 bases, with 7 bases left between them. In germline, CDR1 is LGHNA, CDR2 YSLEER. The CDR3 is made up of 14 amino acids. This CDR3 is CASSQEDGNQPQHF. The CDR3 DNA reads TGCGCCAGCAGCCAAGAAGACGGGAATCAGCCCCAGCATTTT.

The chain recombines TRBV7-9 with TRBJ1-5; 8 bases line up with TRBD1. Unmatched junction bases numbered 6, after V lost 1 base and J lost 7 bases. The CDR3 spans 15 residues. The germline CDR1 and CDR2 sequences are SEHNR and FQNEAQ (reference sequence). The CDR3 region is CASSLERGTGQPQHF. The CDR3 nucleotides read TGTGCCAGCAGCTTAGAACGGGGGACAGGACAGCCCCAGCATTTT.

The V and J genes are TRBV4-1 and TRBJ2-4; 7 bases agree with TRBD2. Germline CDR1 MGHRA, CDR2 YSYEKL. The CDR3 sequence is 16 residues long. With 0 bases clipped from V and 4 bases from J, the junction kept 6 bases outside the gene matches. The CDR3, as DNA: TGCGCCAGCAGCCAAGAGCAGCGGGATTTAAAAAACATTCAGTACTTC. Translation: CASSQEQRDLKNIQYF.

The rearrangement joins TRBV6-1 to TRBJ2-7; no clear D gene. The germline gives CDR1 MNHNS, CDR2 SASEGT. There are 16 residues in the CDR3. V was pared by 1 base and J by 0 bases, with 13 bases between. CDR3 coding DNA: TGTGCCAGCAGTGAAGATGACCGCACGGGCTCCTACGAGCAGTACTTC. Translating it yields CASSEDDRTGSYEQYF.

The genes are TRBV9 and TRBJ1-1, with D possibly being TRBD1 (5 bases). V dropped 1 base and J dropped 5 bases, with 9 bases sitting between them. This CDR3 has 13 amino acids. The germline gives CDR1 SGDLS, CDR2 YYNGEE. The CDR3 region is CASSVSGLTEAFF. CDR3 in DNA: TGTGCCAGCAGCGTATCAGGGTTGACTGAAGCTTTCTTT.

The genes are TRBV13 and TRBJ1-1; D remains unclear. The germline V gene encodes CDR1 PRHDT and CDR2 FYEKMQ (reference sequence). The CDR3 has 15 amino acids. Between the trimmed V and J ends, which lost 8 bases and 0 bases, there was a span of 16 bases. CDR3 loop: CASYRYFQLNTEAFF. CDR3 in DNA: TGTGCCAGCTATCGGTATTTTCAATTGAACACTGAAGCTTTCTTT.

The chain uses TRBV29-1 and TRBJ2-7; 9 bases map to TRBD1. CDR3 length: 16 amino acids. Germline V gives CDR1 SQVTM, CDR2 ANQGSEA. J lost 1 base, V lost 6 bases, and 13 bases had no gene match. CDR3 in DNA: TGCAGCGTGGCCTTAATACAGGGGGCAAAATCCTACGAGCAGTACTTC. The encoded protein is CSVALIQGAKSYEQYF.

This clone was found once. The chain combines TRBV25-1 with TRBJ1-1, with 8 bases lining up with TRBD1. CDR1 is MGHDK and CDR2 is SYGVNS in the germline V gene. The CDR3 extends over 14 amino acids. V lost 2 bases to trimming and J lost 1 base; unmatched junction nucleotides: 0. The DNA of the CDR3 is TGTGCCAGCAGTGAAGGACAGGGGAACACTGAAGCTTTCTTT. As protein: CASSEGQGNTEAFF.